This T cell receptor beta chain was profiled in a study of blood T cell repertoires in COVID-19. Trimming pared 4 bases from V and 0 bases from J, leaving 14 bases between. CDR1 is SGHDT, CDR2 YYEEEE, per germline. The CDR3 is 16 residues long. Repertoires were generated with immunoSEQ multiplex PCR, while TCRdb's copy carries only in-frame clones and drops some. This table holds fewer than 150,000 clones, more than 80% found once. The chain uses TRBV5-6 and TRBJ1-3; D is unclear. Sequencing was carried out using peripheral blood. The sequence came from a woman aged 60-70 years with COVID-19, enrolled during active disease. In DNA form, the CDR3 reads TGTGCCAGCAGCGAGAGACACCCTGGCTCTGGAAACACCATATATTTT. Protein: CASSERHPGSGNTIYF. The whole variable domain, filled in from reference TRBV5-6 and TRBJ1-3, reads DAGVTQSPTHLIKTRGQQVTLRCSPKSGHDTVSWYQQALGQGPQFIFQYYEEEERQRGNFPDRFSGHQFPNYSSELNVNALLLGDSALYLCASSERHPGSGNTIYFGEGSWLTVV.